The T cell receptor (beta chain) described here comes from a study of cytomegalovirus exposure and HLA in healthy donors. Overall study context: One earlier analysis, a look at approximately 190 million T cells, found 117 million unique TCR beta sequences. Study observations and caveats: When analyzed later, the rates of TCR association showed variation by HLA locus, with DRB1 the most and HLA-C the fewest. Most subjects' HLA-A and HLA-B alleles were reportedly predicted from TCR beta sequences. TCR beta chains associated with HLA were, in a later analysis, more clonally expanded than equally common others.

Germline-derived CDR1 and CDR2 are MNHEY and SVGAGI. The CDR3 contains 14 residues. Trimming at V came to 5 bases and at J to 3 bases, leaving 3 bases not matched to a gene. Amplification used 60 Vbeta primers and 13 Jbeta primers. The table came from immunoSEQ multiplex PCR; TCRdb's copy has only in-frame clones and leaves some out. This table has about 160,000 clones, around 79% appearing once. Details on this clone: Its target is unknown.

The chain uses TRBV6-5 and TRBJ1-5; 8 positions agree with TRBD1. The clonotype originates from a man aged 35 to 55 in good health and CMV-seronegative. Sequencing was carried out using PBMCs. The CDR3 reads CASSTGGINQPQHF. CDR3 DNA sequence: TGTGCCAGCAGTACAGGGGGGATCAATCAGCCCCAGCATTTT.